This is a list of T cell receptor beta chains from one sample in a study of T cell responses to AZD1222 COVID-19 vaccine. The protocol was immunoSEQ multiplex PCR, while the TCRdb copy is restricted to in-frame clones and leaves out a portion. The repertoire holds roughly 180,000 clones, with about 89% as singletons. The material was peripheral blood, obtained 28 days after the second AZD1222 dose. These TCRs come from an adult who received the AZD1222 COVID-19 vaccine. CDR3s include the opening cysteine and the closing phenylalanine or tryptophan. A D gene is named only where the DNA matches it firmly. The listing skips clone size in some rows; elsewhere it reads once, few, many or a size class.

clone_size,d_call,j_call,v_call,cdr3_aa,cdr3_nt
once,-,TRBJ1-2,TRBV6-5,CASGAIGPYGYTF,TGTGCCAGTGGGGCAATTGGGCCCTATGGCTACACCTTC
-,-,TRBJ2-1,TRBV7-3,CASSLIPEQGSDEQFF,TGTGCCAGCAGCTTAATTCCGGAGCAGGGATCGGATGAGCAGTTCTTC
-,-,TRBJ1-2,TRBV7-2,CASSPGVRGGGYTF,TGTGCCAGCAGCCCCGGGGTGAGGGGTGGAGGCTACACCTTC
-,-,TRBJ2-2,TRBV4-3,CASSLGVRVTGELFF,TGCGCCAGCAGCCTCGGAGTCCGGGTCACCGGGGAGCTGTTTTTT
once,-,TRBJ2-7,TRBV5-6,CASRVSRWARNEQYF,TGTGCCAGCAGGGTATCGAGGTGGGCCCGAAACGAGCAGTACTTC
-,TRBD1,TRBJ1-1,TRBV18,CASSPTGLGTEAFF,TGTGCCAGCTCACCGACAGGGTTGGGCACTGAAGCTTTCTTT
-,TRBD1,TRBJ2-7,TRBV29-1,CSVEVGDRPPYEQYF,TGCAGCGTTGAAGTAGGGGACAGACCACCCTACGAGCAGTACTTC
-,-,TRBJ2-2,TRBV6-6,CASSSPNGLNTGELFF,TGTGCCAGCAGTTCCCCGAACGGGTTGAACACCGGGGAGCTGTTTTTT
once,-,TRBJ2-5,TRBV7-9,CASRVGAQETQYF,TGTGCCAGCCGAGTGGGGGCCCAAGAGACCCAGTACTTC
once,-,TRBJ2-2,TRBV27,CASRPIGGWDTGELFF,TGTGCCAGCAGACCCATAGGAGGATGGGACACCGGGGAGCTGTTTTTT
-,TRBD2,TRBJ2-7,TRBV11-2,CASSLGRRAGGRQQYF,TGTGCCAGCAGCTTGGGCCGCCGGGCGGGGGGGCGGCAGCAGTACTTC